The T cell receptor beta chain described here comes from a study of shared clonotypes between healthy human individuals. Study-level information: CD8 memory received one plate per donor, CD8 naive two, CD4 memory three and CD4 naive three. Study results and limitations: Donors were few, which limited the genetic and exposure-history diversity represented.

Donors included only healthy HIV-negative adults lacking recent acute infections or vaccinations. Each subset's genomic DNA was split evenly across several immunoSEQ plates. The table came from immunoSEQ multiplex PCR; TCRdb's copy has only in-frame clones and leaves some out. The top ten clones hold 0.35% to 0.45% of a sample with approximately 2.3 million clones, more than 80% of them seen once. CDR1 and CDR2 (germline): LNHDA, SQIVND (reference sequence). There are 14 residues in the CDR3. Trimming took off 7 bases at V and 0 bases at J, with 12 bases between the two ends. A remark on this clone: Its antigen is unknown.

The sequenced material came from naive CD4+ T cells from PBMCs. Subset denoted: CD45RA+ positively selected. V gene TRBV19 combines with J gene TRBJ1-2; no definite D call. This TCR was sampled from a man aged 18-30 years in good health. Some clones in this sample may be carry-over from other donors' samples. The CDR3 DNA reads as TGTGCCAGTATCGACTTCCCAGCTAACTATGGCTACACCTTC. It codes for CASIDFPANYGYTF.